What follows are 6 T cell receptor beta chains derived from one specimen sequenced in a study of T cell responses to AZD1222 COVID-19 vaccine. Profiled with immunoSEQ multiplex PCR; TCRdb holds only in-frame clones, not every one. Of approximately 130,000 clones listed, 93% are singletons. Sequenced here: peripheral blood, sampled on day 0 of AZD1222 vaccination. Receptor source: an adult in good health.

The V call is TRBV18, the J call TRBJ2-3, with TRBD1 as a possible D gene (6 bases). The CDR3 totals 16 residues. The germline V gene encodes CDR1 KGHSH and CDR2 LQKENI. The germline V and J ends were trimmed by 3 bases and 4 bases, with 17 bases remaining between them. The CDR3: CASSPLNAAGADTQYF. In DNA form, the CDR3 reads TGTGCCAGCTCACCCCTGAATGCGGCAGGGGCAGATACGCAGTATTTT.

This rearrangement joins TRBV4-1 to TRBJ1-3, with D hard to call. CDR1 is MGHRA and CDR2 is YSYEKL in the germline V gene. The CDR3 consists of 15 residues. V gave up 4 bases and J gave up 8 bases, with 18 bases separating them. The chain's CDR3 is CASSPPGPSVHTIYF. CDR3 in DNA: TGCGCCAGCAGCCCTCCGGGCCCCTCGGTGCACACCATATATTTT.

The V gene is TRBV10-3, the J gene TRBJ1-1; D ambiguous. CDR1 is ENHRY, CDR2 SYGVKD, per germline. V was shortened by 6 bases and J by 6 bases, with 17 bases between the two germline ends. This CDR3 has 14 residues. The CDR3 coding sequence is TGTGCCATCAGAGGCGGGCCCCTCGGTGCTGAAGCTTTCTTT. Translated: CAIRGGPLGAEAFF.

CDR3 coding DNA: TGTGCCAGCAGCCAAGATGAGGGTAACTATGGCTACACCTTC. Translation: CASSQDEGNYGYTF. This rearrangement joins TRBV4-2 to TRBJ1-2; no reliable D call. CDR1 and CDR2 from the germline V gene are LGHNA and YNFKEQ. CDR3 length: 14 residues. Trimming pared 0 bases from V and 1 base from J, leaving 6 bases between.

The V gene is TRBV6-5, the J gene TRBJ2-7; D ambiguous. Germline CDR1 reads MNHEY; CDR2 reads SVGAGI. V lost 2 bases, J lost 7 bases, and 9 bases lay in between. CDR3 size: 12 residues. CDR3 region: CASSYEVQEQYF. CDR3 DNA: TGTGCCAGCAGTTACGAGGTCCAGGAGCAGTACTTC.

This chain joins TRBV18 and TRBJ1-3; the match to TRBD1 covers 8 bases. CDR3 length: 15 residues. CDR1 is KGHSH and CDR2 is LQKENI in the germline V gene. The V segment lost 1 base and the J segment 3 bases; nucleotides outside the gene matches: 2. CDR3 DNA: TGTGCCAGCTCACCACGGACAGGGTATGGAAACACCATATATTTT. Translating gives CASSPRTGYGNTIYF.